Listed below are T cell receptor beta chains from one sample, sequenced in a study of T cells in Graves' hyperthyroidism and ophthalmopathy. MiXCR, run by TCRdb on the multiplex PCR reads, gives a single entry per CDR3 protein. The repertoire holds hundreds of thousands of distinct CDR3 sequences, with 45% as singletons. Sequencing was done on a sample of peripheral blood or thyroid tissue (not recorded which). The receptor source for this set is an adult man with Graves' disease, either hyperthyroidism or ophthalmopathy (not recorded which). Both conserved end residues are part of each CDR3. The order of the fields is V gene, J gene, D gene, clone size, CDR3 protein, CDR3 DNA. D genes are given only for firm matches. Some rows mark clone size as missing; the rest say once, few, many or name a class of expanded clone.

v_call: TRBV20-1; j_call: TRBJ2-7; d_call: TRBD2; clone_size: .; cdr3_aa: CSAGTNDYEQYF; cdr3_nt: TGCAGTGCTGGGACTAATGACTACGAGCAGTACTTC
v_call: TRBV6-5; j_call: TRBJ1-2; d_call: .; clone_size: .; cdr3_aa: CASKGENYGYTF; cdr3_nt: TGTGCCAGCAAAGGGGAGAACTATGGCTACACCTTC
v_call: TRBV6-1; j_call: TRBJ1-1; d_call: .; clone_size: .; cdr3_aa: CASSPPRTENTEAFF; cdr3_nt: TGTGCCAGCAGCCCCCCCCGGACAGAGAACACTGAAGCTTTCTTT
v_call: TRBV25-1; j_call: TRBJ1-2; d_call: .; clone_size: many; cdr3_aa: CASSELGQVPGYTF; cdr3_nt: TGTGCCAGCAGTGAATTAGGGCAGGTTCCTGGCTACACCTTC
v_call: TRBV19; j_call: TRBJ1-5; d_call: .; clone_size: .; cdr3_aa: CASSIGMQPDQPQHF; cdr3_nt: TGTGCCAGTAGTATAGGCATGCAGCCGGATCAGCCCCAGCATTTT
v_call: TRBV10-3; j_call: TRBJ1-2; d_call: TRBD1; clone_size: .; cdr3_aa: CASSEGTGIFGYTF; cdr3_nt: TGTGCCAGCAGTGAGGGGACAGGAATTTTTGGCTACACCTTC
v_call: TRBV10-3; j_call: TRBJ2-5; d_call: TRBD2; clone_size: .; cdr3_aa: CASSQGELAGGQETQYF; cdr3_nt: TGTGCCAGCAGCCAAGGGGAGCTAGCGGGGGGACAAGAGACCCAGTACTTC
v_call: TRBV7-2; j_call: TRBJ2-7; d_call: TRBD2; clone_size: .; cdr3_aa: CASSFATGTSLDEQYF; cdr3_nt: TGTGCCAGCAGCTTTGCCACCGGGACTAGCTTGGACGAGCAGTACTTC
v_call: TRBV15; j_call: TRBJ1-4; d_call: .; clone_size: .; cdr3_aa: CATSRVGTTNEKLFF; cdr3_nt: TGTGCCACCAGCAGGGTAGGGACAACTAATGAAAAACTGTTTTTT
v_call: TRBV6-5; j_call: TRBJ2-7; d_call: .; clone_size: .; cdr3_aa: CATATPGYEQYF; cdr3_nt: TGTGCCACCGCGACCCCTGGGTACGAGCAGTACTTC
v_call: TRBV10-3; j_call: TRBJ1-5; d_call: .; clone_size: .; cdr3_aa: CAISELTGTHQPQHF; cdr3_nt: TGTGCCATCAGCGAACTTACAGGGACTCATCAGCCCCAGCATTTT
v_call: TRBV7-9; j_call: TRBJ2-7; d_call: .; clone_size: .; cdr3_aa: CASSPSTGGGYEQYF; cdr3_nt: TGTGCCAGCAGTCCCTCAACCGGGGGAGGCTACGAGCAGTACTTC
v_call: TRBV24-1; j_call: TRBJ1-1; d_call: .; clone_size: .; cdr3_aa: CATSGSPGKGITFF; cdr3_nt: TGTGCCACCAGTGGCTCTCCAGGGAAGGGGATAACTTTCTTT
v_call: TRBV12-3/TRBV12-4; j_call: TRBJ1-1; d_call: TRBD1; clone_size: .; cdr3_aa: CASRPRGQGTEAFF; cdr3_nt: TGTGCCAGCAGACCCAGGGGGCAAGGCACTGAAGCTTTCTTT
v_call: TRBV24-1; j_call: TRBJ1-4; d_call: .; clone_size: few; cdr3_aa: CASSQDRAEKLFF; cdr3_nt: TGTGCCAGCAGCCAAGATCGAGCGGAAAAACTGTTTTTT
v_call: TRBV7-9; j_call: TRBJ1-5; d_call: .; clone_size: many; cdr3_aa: CASSSDVSNQPQHF; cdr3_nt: TGTGCCAGCAGCTCGGACGTTAGCAATCAGCCCCAGCATTTT
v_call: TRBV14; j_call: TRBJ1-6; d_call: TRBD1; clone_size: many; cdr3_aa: CASSQRSPGQGNSPLHF; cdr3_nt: TGTGCCAGCAGCCAGAGGTCCCCGGGACAGGGTAATTCACCCCTCCACTTT
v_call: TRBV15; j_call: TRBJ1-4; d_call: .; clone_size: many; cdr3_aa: CATSRGRNGEKLFF; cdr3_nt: TGTGCCACCAGCAGAGGGAGAAACGGGGAAAAACTGTTTTTT
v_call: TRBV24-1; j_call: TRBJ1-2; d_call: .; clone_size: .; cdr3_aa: CATSGAWANYGYTF; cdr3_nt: TGTGCCACCAGTGGGGCCTGGGCCAACTATGGCTACACCTTC
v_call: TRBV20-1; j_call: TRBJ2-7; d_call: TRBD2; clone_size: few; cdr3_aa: CSAQIFGGDYSYEQYF; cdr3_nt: TGCAGTGCTCAGATCTTTGGCGGGGACTACTCCTACGAGCAGTACTTC
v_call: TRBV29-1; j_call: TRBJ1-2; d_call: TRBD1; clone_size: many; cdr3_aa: CSAGDRVDGYTF; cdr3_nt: TGCAGCGCTGGGGACAGGGTGGATGGCTACACCTTC
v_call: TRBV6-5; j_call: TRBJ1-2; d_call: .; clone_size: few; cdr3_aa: CASRTTGGYTF; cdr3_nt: TGTGCCAGCAGAACTACAGGGGGCTACACCTTC
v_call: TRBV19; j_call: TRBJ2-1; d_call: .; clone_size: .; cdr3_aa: CASSTGPRGNEQFF; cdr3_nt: TGTGCCAGTAGTACGGGACCAAGGGGGAATGAGCAGTTCTTC
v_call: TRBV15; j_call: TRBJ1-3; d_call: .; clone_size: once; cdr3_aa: CATSRDRPGYSGNTIYF; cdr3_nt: TGTGCCACCAGCAGAGATCGGCCAGGGTACTCTGGAAACACCATATATTTT
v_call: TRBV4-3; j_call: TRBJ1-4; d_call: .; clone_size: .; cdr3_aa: CASSHLGQANEKLFF; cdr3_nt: TGCGCCAGCAGCCACCTCGGACAAGCTAATGAAAAACTGTTTTTT
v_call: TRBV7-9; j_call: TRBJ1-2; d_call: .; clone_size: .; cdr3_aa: CASSLLWAF; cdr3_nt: TGTGCCAGCAGCCTGCTCTGGGCCTTC
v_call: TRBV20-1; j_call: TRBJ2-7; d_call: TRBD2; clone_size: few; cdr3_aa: CSARRRELSYEQYF; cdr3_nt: TGCAGTGCTAGACGGCGGGAGTTATCCTACGAGCAGTACTTC
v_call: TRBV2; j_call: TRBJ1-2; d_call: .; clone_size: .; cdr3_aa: CASSDSQQGNYGYTF; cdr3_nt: TGTGCCAGCAGTGACAGTCAACAGGGTAACTATGGCTACACCTTC
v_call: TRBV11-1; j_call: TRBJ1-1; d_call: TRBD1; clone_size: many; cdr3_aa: CASSLATGDTEAFF; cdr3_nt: TGTGCCAGCAGCTTAGCGACAGGGGACACTGAAGCTTTCTTT
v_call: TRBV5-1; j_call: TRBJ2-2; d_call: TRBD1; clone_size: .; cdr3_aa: CASSLTGTGGGELFF; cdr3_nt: TGCGCCAGCAGCTTGACCGGGACAGGGGGCGGCGAGCTGTTTTTT
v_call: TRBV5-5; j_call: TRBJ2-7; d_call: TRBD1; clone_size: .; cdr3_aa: CASSWGQGDSYEQYF; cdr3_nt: TGTGCCAGCAGTTGGGGACAGGGTGACTCCTACGAGCAGTACTTC
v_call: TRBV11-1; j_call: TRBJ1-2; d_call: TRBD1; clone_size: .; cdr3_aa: CASGTGDNYGYTF; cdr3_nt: TGTGCTAGCGGGACAGGGGATAACTATGGCTACACCTTC
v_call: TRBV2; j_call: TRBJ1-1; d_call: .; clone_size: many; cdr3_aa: CASRGSSTEAFF; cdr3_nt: TGTGCCAGCCGAGGTTCGAGCACTGAAGCTTTCTTT
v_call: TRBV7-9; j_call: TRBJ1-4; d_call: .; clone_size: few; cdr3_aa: CASSFGPGGPTNEKLFF; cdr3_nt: TGTGCCAGCAGCTTTGGGCCGGGAGGGCCAACTAATGAAAAACTGTTTTTT
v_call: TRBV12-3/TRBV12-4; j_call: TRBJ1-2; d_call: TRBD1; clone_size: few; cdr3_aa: CASRDRYRYTF; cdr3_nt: TGTGCCAGCCGGGACAGGTACCGCTACACCTTC
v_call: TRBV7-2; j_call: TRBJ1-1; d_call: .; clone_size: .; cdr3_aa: CASSVMGNLNTEAFF; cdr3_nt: TGTGCCAGCAGCGTTATGGGCAACTTGAACACTGAAGCTTTCTTT
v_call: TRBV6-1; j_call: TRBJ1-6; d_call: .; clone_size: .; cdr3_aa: CASSVERQALGSPLHF; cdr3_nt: TGTGCCAGCAGTGTTGAGAGACAGGCACTGGGTTCACCCCTCCACTTT
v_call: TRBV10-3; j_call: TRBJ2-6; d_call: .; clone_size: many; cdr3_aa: CAISDSTDRWPGANVLTF; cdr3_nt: TGTGCCATCAGTGATTCGACCGACAGGTGGCCTGGGGCCAACGTCCTGACTTTC
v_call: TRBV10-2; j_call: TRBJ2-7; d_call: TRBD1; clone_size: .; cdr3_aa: CASSARQGIHKQYF; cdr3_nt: TGCGCCAGCAGTGCCAGACAGGGGATCCACAAGCAGTACTTC
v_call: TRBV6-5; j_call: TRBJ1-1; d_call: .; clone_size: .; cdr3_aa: CAISYTMPSTEAFF; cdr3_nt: TGTGCCATCAGTTACACTATGCCCAGCACTGAAGCTTTCTTT
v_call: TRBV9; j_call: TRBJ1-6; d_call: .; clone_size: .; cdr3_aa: CASSTGVAYNSPLHF; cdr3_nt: TGTGCCAGCAGCACGGGGGTCGCCTATAATTCACCCCTCCACTTT
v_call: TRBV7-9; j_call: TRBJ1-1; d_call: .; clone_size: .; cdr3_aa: CASSLGETNTEAFF; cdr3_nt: TGTGCCAGCAGCTTGGGGGAGACCAACACTGAAGCTTTCTTT